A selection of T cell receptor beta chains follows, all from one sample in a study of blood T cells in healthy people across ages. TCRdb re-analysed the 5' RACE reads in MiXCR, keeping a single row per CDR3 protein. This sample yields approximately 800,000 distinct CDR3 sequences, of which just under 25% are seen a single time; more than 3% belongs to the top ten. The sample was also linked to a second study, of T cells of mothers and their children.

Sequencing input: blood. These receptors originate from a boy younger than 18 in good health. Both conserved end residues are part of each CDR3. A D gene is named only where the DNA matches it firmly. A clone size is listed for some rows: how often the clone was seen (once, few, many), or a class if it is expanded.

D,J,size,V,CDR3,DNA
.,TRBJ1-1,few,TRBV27,CASSPRQVYTEAFF,TGTGCCAGCAGTCCGCGCCAGGTCTACACTGAAGCTTTCTTT
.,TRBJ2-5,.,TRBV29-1,CSVDLPGLGQETQYF,TGCAGCGTTGATCTTCCAGGATTGGGCCAAGAGACCCAGTACTTC
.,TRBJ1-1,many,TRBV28,CASKPSEGGFAEAFF,TGTGCCAGCAAACCTTCAGAGGGTGGGTTTGCTGAAGCTTTCTTT
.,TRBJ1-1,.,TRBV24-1,CATSEADEAFF,TGTGCCACCAGTGAGGCGGATGAAGCTTTCTTT
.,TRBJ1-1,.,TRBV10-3,CAISETAMNTEAFF,TGTGCCATCAGTGAGACAGCCATGAACACTGAAGCTTTCTTT
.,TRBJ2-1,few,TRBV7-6,CASSRDILREQFF,TGTGCCAGCAGCCGGGACATCCTCAGGGAGCAGTTCTTC
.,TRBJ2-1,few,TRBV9,CASSVILGTNYDEQFF,TGTGCCAGCAGCGTGATATTGGGGACAAACTACGATGAGCAGTTCTTC
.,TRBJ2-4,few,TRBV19,CASTDQGLKNIQYF,TGTGCCAGCACAGATCAGGGCCTCAAAAACATTCAGTACTTC
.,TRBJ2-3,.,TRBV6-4,CASSAGVNPAGDTQYF,TGTGCCAGCAGTGCGGGAGTCAACCCGGCGGGGGATACGCAGTATTTT
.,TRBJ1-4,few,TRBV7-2,CASSLGYEKLFF,TGTGCCAGCAGCTTAGGGTATGAAAAACTGTTTTTT
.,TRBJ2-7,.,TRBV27,CASSLSDGSYEQYF,TGTGCCAGCAGTTTATCCGACGGCTCCTACGAGCAGTACTTC
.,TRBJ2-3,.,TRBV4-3,CASSQTSGEGRDTQYF,TGCGCCAGCAGCCAAACGTCGGGGGAAGGGCGAGATACGCAGTATTTT
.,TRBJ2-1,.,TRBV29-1,CSIQGYNEQFF,TGCAGCATACAGGGATACAATGAGCAGTTCTTC
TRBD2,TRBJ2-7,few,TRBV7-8,CASSSYTGTSGLYEQYF,TGTGCCAGCAGCTCGTATACCGGGACTAGCGGACTCTACGAGCAGTACTTC
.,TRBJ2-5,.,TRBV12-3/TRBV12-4,CASTIRAEETQYF,TGTGCCAGCACCATTAGGGCCGAAGAGACCCAGTACTTC
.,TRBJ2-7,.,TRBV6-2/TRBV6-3,CASSYSGFYEQYF,TGTGCCAGCAGTTACAGCGGATTCTACGAGCAGTACTTC
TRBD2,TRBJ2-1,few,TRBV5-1,CASSLESGGGLNEQFF,TGCGCCAGCAGCTTGGAATCGGGAGGGGGGCTGAATGAGCAGTTCTTC
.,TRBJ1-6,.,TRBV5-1,CASSLEGPYNSPLHF,TGCGCCAGCAGCCTGGAAGGACCCTATAATTCACCCCTCCACTTT
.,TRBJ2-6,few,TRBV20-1,CSARDLGLSGANVLTF,TGCAGTGCTAGAGATCTCGGCCTCTCTGGGGCCAACGTCCTGACTTTC
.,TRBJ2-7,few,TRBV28,CASSFQGSLYEQYF,TGTGCCAGCAGTTTCCAGGGTTCCCTCTACGAGCAGTACTTC
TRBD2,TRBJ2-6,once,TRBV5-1,CASSAGTSYGANVLTF,TGCGCCAGCAGCGCCGGGACTAGCTATGGGGCCAACGTCCTGACTTTC
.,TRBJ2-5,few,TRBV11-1,CASSFPNLQETQYF,TGTGCCAGCAGCTTTCCTAACTTGCAAGAGACCCAGTACTTC
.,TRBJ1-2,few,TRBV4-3,CASSHDRVYGYTF,TGCGCCAGCAGCCATGACCGCGTCTATGGCTACACCTTC
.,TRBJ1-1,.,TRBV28,CASRSGGAGTEAFF,TGTGCCAGCAGATCGGGTGGCGCCGGGACTGAAGCTTTCTTT
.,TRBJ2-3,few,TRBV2,CASKGYTETTSTDTQYF,TGTGCCAGCAAGGGATATACCGAGACAACTAGCACAGATACGCAGTATTTT
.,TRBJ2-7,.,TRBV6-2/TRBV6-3,CASSYSKEGPTYEQYF,TGTGCCAGCAGTTACTCGAAGGAGGGCCCAACCTACGAGCAGTACTTC
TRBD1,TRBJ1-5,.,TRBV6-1,CASSLRGQGGVQPQHF,TGTGCCAGCAGCCTCCGGGGACAGGGAGGTGTTCAGCCCCAGCATTTT
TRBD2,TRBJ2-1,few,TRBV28,CASVQAGGSSYNEQFF,TGTGCCAGCGTTCAAGCGGGAGGGAGCTCCTACAATGAGCAGTTCTTC
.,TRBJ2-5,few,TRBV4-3,CASSQGAGSGAEETQYF,TGCGCCAGCAGCCAAGGGGCTGGTTCGGGGGCCGAAGAGACCCAGTACTTC
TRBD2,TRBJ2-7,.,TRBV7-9,CASSTAPGLAGFEQYF,TGTGCCAGCAGCACCGCTCCGGGACTAGCGGGGTTCGAGCAGTACTTC
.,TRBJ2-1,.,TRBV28,CASSLWSGLPYEQFF,TGTGCCAGCAGTTTATGGTCCGGGCTGCCCTATGAGCAGTTCTTC
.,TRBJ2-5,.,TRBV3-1,CASSTRTEQETQYF,TGTGCCAGCAGCACCCGGACAGAACAAGAGACCCAGTACTTC
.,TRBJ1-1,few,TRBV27,CASSFRQAQFTEAFF,TGTGCCAGCAGTTTTCGGCAAGCGCAGTTTACTGAAGCTTTCTTT
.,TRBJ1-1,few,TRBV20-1,CNLRNRGNTEAFF,TGCAACCTACGAAATCGGGGGAACACTGAAGCTTTCTTT
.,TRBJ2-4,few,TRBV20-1,CSAPGLAKNIQYF,TGCAGTGCCCCGGGACTAGCCAAAAACATTCAGTACTTC
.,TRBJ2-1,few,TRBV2,CASTRGLAERNEQFF,TGTGCCAGCACCCGGGGGCTAGCGGAGAGGAATGAGCAGTTCTTC
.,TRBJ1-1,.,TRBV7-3,CASSLQAPNTEAFF,TGTGCCAGCAGCCTTCAGGCACCAAACACTGAAGCTTTCTTT
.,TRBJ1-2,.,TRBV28,CASTMAGYGYTF,TGTGCCAGCACCATGGCCGGATATGGCTACACCTTC
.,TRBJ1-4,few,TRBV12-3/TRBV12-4,CASSSWGAADEKLFF,TGTGCCAGCAGTTCCTGGGGGGCCGCGGATGAAAAACTGTTTTTT
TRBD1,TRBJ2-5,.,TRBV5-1,CASSLIQDRGSETQYF,TGCGCCAGCAGCTTGATACAGGACAGGGGGTCAGAGACCCAGTACTTC
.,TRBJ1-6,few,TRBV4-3,CASSQARVGVGSPLHF,TGCGCCAGCAGCCAAGCCAGAGTGGGAGTTGGGTCACCCCTCCACTTT
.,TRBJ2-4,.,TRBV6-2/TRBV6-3,CASSSGYGTPIGGIQYF,TGTGCCAGCAGTTCGGGTTACGGGACTCCTATCGGGGGCATTCAGTACTTC